The 22 T cell receptor beta chains reported below all come from one sample, sequenced in a study of immune evolution from preneoplasia to lung adenocarcinoma. Clones were sequenced by immunoSEQ multiplex PCR, and TCRdb holds only the in-frame ones, with some missing. The sample carries 1,800 or so clones, approximately 84% recorded once. Sequenced: FFPE tissue from an adenomatous hyperplasia lung lesion. Described subset: atypical adenomatous hyperplasia (AAH), lung preneoplasia. All receptors derive from a donor of 70 years or more with lung adenocarcinoma.

CDR3 in DNA: TGTGCCACTCACGTGGACAGGGGAAGGTCGGGCTACACCTTC. As protein: CATHVDRGRSGYTF. V and J are TRBV2 and TRBJ1-2; TRBD1 aligns across 9 bases. V was clipped by 10 bases and J by 8 bases; unmatched bases: 14. Germline assignment: CDR1 SNHLY and CDR2 FYNNEI. This CDR3 is 14 amino acids long. Together with reference TRBV2 and TRBJ1-2, the CDR3 gives the full variable domain: EPEVTQTPSHQVTQMGQEVILRCVPISNHLYFYWYRQILGQKVEFLVSFYNNEISEKSEIFDDQFSVERPDGSNFTLKIRSTKLEDSAMYFCATHVDRGRSGYTFGSGTRLTVV.

The rearrangement uses TRBV7-9 and TRBJ1-1; TRBD1 is a possible D gene (6 bases). V dropped 10 bases and J dropped 10 bases, with 16 bases sitting between them. The CDR3 runs 11 residues. Germline values: CDR1 SEHNR, CDR2 FQNEAQ (reference sequence). CDR3 nucleotide sequence: TGTGCCATATTTTCGGACAGTAGAGCTTTCTTT. Translated, it gives CAIFSDSRAFF.

The V gene is TRBV29-1, the J gene TRBJ2-3; D is possibly TRBD2 (5 bases). Germline V gene sequence: CDR1 SQVTM, CDR2 ANQGSEA. This CDR3 has 14 residues. The ends were cut back, 2 bases at V and 3 bases at J, with 12 bases in the middle. In nucleotides, the CDR3 is TGCAGCGTTGAACCCGAGGGCCGGACAGATACGCAGTATTTT. Amino acids: CSVEPEGRTDTQYF.

The chain combines TRBV7-9 with TRBJ2-3; weak D call: TRBD1 (6 bases). The CDR3 is made up of 13 amino acids. V was cut by 8 bases and J by 1 base, with 10 bases left in between. Germline loops: CDR1 SEHNR, CDR2 FQNEAQ (reference sequence). For the CDR3, the DNA is TGTGCCAGCGGCAGGGGTCGCACAGATACGCAGTATTTT. Its protein is CASGRGRTDTQYF.

This clone has only a few counts. The genes are TRBV6-1 and TRBJ1-5, with 8 bases lining up with TRBD1. The CDR3 has 15 amino acids. The ends lost 6 bases at V and 6 bases at J; junction bases unmatched: 10. Germline values: CDR1 MNHNS, CDR2 SASEGT. The CDR3 reads CASRDLTGGGQPQHF. The DNA of the CDR3 is TGTGCCAGCAGAGACCTAACAGGGGGAGGTCAGCCCCAGCATTTT.

This clone appeared a single time. This chain connects TRBV19 to TRBJ1-5; maybe TRBD1 (5 bases). The CDR3 covers 14 residues. Germline V lookup: CDR1 LNHDA, CDR2 SQIVND (reference sequence). V was shortened by 1 base and J by 7 bases, with 11 bases between the two germline ends. In DNA, the CDR3 is TGTGCCAGTAGTATAGCTTTTGGGGACCAGCCCCAGCATTTT. This translates into CASSIAFGDQPQHF.

CDR3 region: CASSLEGGPQHF. The CDR3 nucleotides read TGTGCCAGCAGCTTAGAAGGGGGACCCCAGCATTTT. The V gene is TRBV11-2, the J gene TRBJ1-5, with a possible D match to TRBD1 (6 bases). Germline CDR1 is SGHAT and CDR2 is FQNNGV. V was cut by 0 bases and J by 10 bases, with 7 bases left in between. The CDR3 consists of 12 residues.

The chain carries TRBV5-6 and TRBJ2-7, with 7 bases identical to TRBD2. Germline trimming cut 3 bases from V and 7 bases from J; bases unmatched to any gene: 7. Germline-derived CDR1 and CDR2 are SGHDT and YYEEEE. The length of the CDR3 is 13 residues. The CDR3 region has the DNA TGTGCCAGCAGCTCGCCGACTAGCCGGGAGCAGTACTTC. It is translated as CASSSPTSREQYF. The complete variable domain, with remaining parts taken from reference TRBV5-6 and TRBJ2-7, reads DAGVTQSPTHLIKTRGQQVTLRCSPKSGHDTVSWYQQALGQGPQFIFQYYEEEERQRGNFPDRFSGHQFPNYSSELNVNALLLGDSALYLCASSSPTSREQYFGPGTRLTVT.

The gene calls are TRBV7-9 and TRBJ1-1; 7 nucleotides align to TRBD1. Germline V gene data show CDR1 as SEHNR and CDR2 as FQNEAQ (reference sequence). Trimming at V came to 3 bases and at J to 11 bases, leaving 6 bases not matched to a gene. The CDR3 runs to 12 residues. CDR3 sequence reads: CASSFTRGEAFF. CDR3 coding DNA: TGTGCCAGCAGCTTTACCAGGGGGGAGGCTTTCTTT. The full variable domain, rest sourced from reference TRBV7-9 and TRBJ1-1, is DTGVSQNPRHKITKRGQNVTFRCDPISEHNRLYWYRQTLGQGPEFLTYFQNEAQLEKSRLLSDRFSAERPKGSFSTLEIQRTEQGDSAMYLCASSFTRGEAFFGQGTRLTVV.

The gene calls are TRBV2 and TRBJ2-2; 10 bases are shared with TRBD1. The germline CDR1 and CDR2 sequences are SNHLY and FYNNEI. The junction had 4 bases not matched to a gene; V was cut back by 9 bases and J by 6 bases. CDR3 size: 13 residues. The CDR3 reads CASRQGAAGELFF. The CDR3 DNA reads TGTGCCAGTAGACAGGGGGCGGCCGGGGAGCTGTTTTTT.

This rearrangement joins TRBV28 to TRBJ2-5; unclear D gene. The V end lost 8 bases, the J end lost 2 bases, and 6 bases lay between the germline ends. There are 11 residues in the CDR3. CDR1 is MDHEN and CDR2 is SYDVKM in the germline V gene. This CDR3 reads CASGLQETQYF. The CDR3 DNA sequence: TGTGCCAGCGGCCTGCAAGAGACCCAGTACTTC.

The chain carries TRBV19 and TRBJ1-5; D remains unclear. Germline assignment: CDR1 LNHDA and CDR2 SQIVND (reference sequence). The CDR3 has 14 residues. The V and J ends lost 1 base and 7 bases respectively, with 11 bases between them. The CDR3 here is CASSIAFGEQPQHF. The CDR3 DNA follows: TGTGCCAGTAGTATAGCTTTCGGGGAACAGCCCCAGCATTTT.

The chain uses TRBV5-1 and TRBJ1-5; D is unclear. The CDR3 totals 15 residues. Trimming removed 0 bases from V and 1 base from J, with 8 bases in between. Germline CDR1 reads SGHRS; CDR2 reads YFSETQ. DNA of the CDR3: TGCGCCAGCAGCTTGGGTCCCCAGAGCAATCAGCCCCAGCATTTT. Amino acids: CASSLGPQSNQPQHF. Variable domain in full (rest from reference TRBV5-1 and TRBJ1-5): KAGVTQTPRYLIKTRGQQVTLSCSPISGHRSVSWYQQTPGQGLQFLFEYFSETQRNKGNFPGRFSGRQFSNSRSEMNVSTLELGDSALYLCASSLGPQSNQPQHFGDGTRLSIL.

The chain couples TRBV9 to TRBJ1-4; the D gene is possibly TRBD1 (5 bases). CDR3 length: 14 amino acids. V was shortened by 4 bases and J by 4 bases, with 11 bases between the two germline ends. Germline V CDR1 and CDR2: SGDLS, YYNGEE. The CDR3 bases are TGTGCCAGCAGCCTCGTCGGGGGTAATGAAAAACTGTTTTTT. Protein product: CASSLVGGNEKLFF.

The chain combines TRBV5-6 with TRBJ2-7; 12 positions match TRBD1. This CDR3 contains 18 residues. Per germline, CDR1 SGHDT and CDR2 YYEEEE. V was clipped by 3 bases and J by 0 bases; unmatched bases: 10. The CDR3 nucleotides are TGTGCCAGCAGCTCACCGGGACAGGGGGCCTTAAGCTCCTACGAGCAGTACTTC. This sequence encodes CASSSPGQGALSSYEQYF.

In its sample, this clone was seen a few times. The rearrangement joins TRBV30 to TRBJ2-1; D is tentatively TRBD1 or TRBD2 (5 bases each). The CDR3 covers 12 residues. Between the trimmed V and J ends, which lost 2 bases and 9 bases, there was a span of 11 bases. Germline lookup yields CDR1 GTSNPN and CDR2 SVGIG (reference sequence). CDR3 in amino acids: CAWSPTGPEQFF. The CDR3 DNA sequence: TGTGCCTGGAGTCCCACGGGGCCTGAGCAGTTCTTC.

V is TRBV28 and J is TRBJ1-1, with no clear D. This CDR3 has 14 amino acids. CDR1 is MDHEN and CDR2 is SYDVKM in the germline V gene. V was pared by 3 bases and J by 2 bases, with 10 bases between. The DNA for the CDR3 is TGTGCCAGCAGTTTTTTGACACGAAACACTGAAGCTTTCTTT. Translated, it gives CASSFLTRNTEAFF.

The gene calls are TRBV6-5 and TRBJ1-5, with D possibly TRBD1 on 6 matching bases. CDR3 length: 15 amino acids. V lost 5 bases to trimming and J lost 2 bases, with 13 bases between them. Germline V CDR1 and CDR2: MNHEY, SVGAGI. The CDR3 DNA is TGTGCCAGCAGTATTACAGGGTCGGGCAATCAGCCCCAGCATTTT. Translated: CASSITGSGNQPQHF.

The chain joins TRBV11-2 to TRBJ1-5, with D uncertain. CDR1 is SGHAT, CDR2 FQNNGV, per germline. V lost 0 bases to trimming and J lost 4 bases, with 4 bases between them. The CDR3 is made up of 13 amino acids. The CDR3 DNA reads TGTGCCAGCAGCTTAGACCGGAATCAGCCCCAGCATTTT. It yields the protein CASSLDRNQPQHF.

The V call is TRBV19, the J call TRBJ1-1; D uncertain. Trimming pared 7 bases from V and 1 base from J, leaving 13 bases between. The germline CDR1 and CDR2 sequences are LNHDA and SQIVND (reference sequence). The CDR3 is 14 amino acids. For the CDR3, the DNA is TGTGCCAGTATGCCCCAGTGGGGGAACACTGAAGCTTTCTTT. This encodes CASMPQWGNTEAFF.

This chain connects TRBV7-2 to TRBJ2-1, with 7 bases lining up with TRBD2. The germline V gene encodes CDR1 SGHTA and CDR2 FQGNSA. The ends lost 5 bases at V and 9 bases at J; junction bases unmatched: 7. CDR3 length: 13 amino acids. CDR3 residues: CASSGSGTSEQFF. The CDR3 bases are TGTGCCAGCAGCGGAAGCGGGACTTCTGAGCAGTTCTTC. Using reference TRBV7-2 and TRBJ2-1 for the parts outside the CDR3, the full variable domain is GAGVSQSPSNKVTEKGKDVELRCDPISGHTALYWYRQSLGQGLEFLIYFQGNSAPDKSGLPSDRFSAERTGGSVSTLTIQRTQQEDSAVYLCASSGSGTSEQFFGPGTRLTVL.

The rearrangement uses TRBV6-1 and TRBJ1-2, with D perhaps matching TRBD1 (5 bases). Germline V gene data show CDR1 as MNHNS and CDR2 as SASEGT. The CDR3 runs to 15 residues. The V and J ends lost 1 base and 4 bases respectively, with 13 bases between them. The CDR3 spells CASSEGLLGGYGYTF. The CDR3 DNA follows: TGTGCCAGCAGTGAAGGCCTGTTGGGGGGCTATGGCTACACCTTC.